Listed below are T cell receptor beta chains from one sample, sequenced in a study of blood T cells in healthy people across ages. One entry per CDR3 protein results from TCRdb running MiXCR on the 5' RACE reads. This table has around 580,000 distinct CDR3 sequences, around 50% appearing once. Sequencing input: blood. These receptors originate from a man older than 75 in good health. Each CDR3 is given with its conserved first and last residue.

TRBJ1-2 14 TRBV9 CASSVSGGDYGYTF
NA 10 TRBV7-3 CASSWSEQYF
TRBJ2-7 12 TRBV21-1 CASSKSSYEQYF
TRBJ2-1 13 TRBV29-1 CSVGGGESNEQFF
TRBJ2-1 15 TRBV5-1 CASSLQGSTYNEQFF
TRBJ1-1 14 TRBV20-1 CSAQKGQVNTEAFF
TRBJ2-5 15 TRBV6-6 CASSKRTSGEETQYF
TRBJ2-5 13 TRBV5-6 CASKDRVLETQYF
TRBJ1-2 14 TRBV6-6 CASSFPTGGGGYTF
TRBJ2-1 13 TRBV20-1 CSARSPGYDEQFF
TRBJ2-3 15 TRBV2 CASSEEAQGGDTQYF
TRBJ1-2 16 TRBV6-5 CASSSFPGDHNYGYTF
TRBJ1-2 13 TRBV13 CASSVGRNYGYTF
TRBJ2-6 13 TRBV6-2/TRBV6-3 CASRPAGANVLTF
TRBJ2-5 14 TRBV7-6 CASSSHDIRAEQYF
TRBJ2-5 13 TRBV12-3/TRBV12-4 CASLAGFQETQYF